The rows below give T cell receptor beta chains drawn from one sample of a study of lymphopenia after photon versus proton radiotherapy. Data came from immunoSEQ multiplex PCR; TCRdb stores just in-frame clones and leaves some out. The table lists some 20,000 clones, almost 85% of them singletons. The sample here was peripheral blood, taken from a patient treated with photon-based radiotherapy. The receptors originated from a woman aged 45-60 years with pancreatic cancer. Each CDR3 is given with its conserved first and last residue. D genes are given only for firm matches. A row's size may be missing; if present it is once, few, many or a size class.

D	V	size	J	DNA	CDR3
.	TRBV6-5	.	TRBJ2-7	TGTGCCAGCAGTACGGGACTCTCCTACGAGCAGTACTTC	CASSTGLSYEQYF
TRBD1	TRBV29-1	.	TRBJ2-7	TGCAGCGTTCAACAGGGGATGGACGAGCAGTACTTC	CSVQQGMDEQYF
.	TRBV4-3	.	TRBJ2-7	TGCGCCAGCAGCCAAGAGGTCGAGTCCCGAGGCTACGAGCAGTACTTC	CASSQEVESRGYEQYF
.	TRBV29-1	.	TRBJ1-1	TGCAGCGTTGTAGGGACCACTGAAGCTTTCTTT	CSVVGTTEAFF
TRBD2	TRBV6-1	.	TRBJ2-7	TGTGCCAGCACCCAATCCTGGGGAGGGCTCGACGAGCAGTACTTC	CASTQSWGGLDEQYF
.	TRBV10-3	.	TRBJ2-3	TGTGCCACCTCGCGGTATGCCAGGGGCGAGCCAGATACGCAGTATTTT	CATSRYARGEPDTQYF
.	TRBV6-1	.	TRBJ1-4	TGTGCCAGCAGTGAAATCTTTGGGGGGGAAAAACTGTTTTTT	CASSEIFGGEKLFF
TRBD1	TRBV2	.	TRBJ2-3	TGTGCCAGCAGTGAGGGACAGGCCTCTACGCAGTATTTT	CASSEGQASTQYF
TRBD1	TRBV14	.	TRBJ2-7	TGTGCCAGCAGCCAGTGGGGGACAGGGAGCTCCTACGAGCAGTACTTC	CASSQWGTGSSYEQYF
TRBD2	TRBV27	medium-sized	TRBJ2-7	TGTGCCAGCAGTCTCGGGGGGGACTACGAGCAGTACTTC	CASSLGGDYEQYF
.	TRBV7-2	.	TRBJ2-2	TGTGCCAGCAGCTCGTTCACCGGGGAGCTGTTTTTT	CASSSFTGELFF
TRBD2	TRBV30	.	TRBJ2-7	TGTGCCTGGAGAAGCGGGAGCCTCTACGAGCAGTACTTC	CAWRSGSLYEQYF
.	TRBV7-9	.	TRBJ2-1	TGTGCCAGCAGTCCTCACCAGGGCGGGAATGAGCAGTTCTTC	CASSPHQGGNEQFF
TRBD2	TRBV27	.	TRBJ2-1	TGTGCCAGCAGTCCGCTAGCGGGAGGGGTATACAATGAGCAGTTCTTC	CASSPLAGGVYNEQFF
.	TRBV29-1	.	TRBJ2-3	TGCAGCGAGAGGTTTAGCGCTTTCACAGATACGCAGTATTTT	CSERFSAFTDTQYF
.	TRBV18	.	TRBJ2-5	TGTGCCAGCTCACCTTACACAGCAGGGGAAAGGGAGACCCAGTACTTC	CASSPYTAGERETQYF
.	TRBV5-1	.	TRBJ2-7	TGCGCCAGCAGCTTGTGGGACTCTTCCTACGAGCAGTACTTC	CASSLWDSSYEQYF
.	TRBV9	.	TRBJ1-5	TGTGCCAGCAGCGCAGAGGGCACTAGCAATCAGCCCCAGCATTTT	CASSAEGTSNQPQHF
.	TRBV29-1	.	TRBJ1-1	TGCAGCGTCCTGACGGGGACTAATTTTGAAGCTTTCTTT	CSVLTGTNFEAFF
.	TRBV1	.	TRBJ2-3	TGCACCAGCAGCCCGCACCCCTCGGGCGCGCCGGACGGGTATTTT	CTSSPHPSGAPDGYF
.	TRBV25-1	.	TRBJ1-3	TGTGCCAGCACCCCCGGATCGTCTGGAAACACCATATATTTT	CASTPGSSGNTIYF
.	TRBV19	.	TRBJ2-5	TGTGCCTCTCGGAGGGGATCCGAGACCCAGTACTTC	CASRRGSETQYF
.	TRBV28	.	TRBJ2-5	TGTGCCAGCAGGATTCCCCCCCCGCAAGAGACCCAGTACTTC	CASRIPPPQETQYF
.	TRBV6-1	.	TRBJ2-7	TGTGCCAGCAGTTCGACCTCCTACGAGCAGTACTTC	CASSSTSYEQYF
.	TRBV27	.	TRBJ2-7	TGTGCCAGCAGTTTACGCGGGTCCTACGAGCAGTACTTC	CASSLRGSYEQYF
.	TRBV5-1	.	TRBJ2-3	TGCGCCAGCGGTCTGGGGGCCACAGATACGCAGTATTTT	CASGLGATDTQYF
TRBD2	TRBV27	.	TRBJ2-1	TGTGCCAGCAGTCCCAGCACTAGCGGGAGTTATAATGAGCAGTTCTTC	CASSPSTSGSYNEQFF
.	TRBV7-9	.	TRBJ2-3	TGTGCCAGCAGCGCCCAGAGGGACACAGATACGCAGTATTTT	CASSAQRDTDTQYF
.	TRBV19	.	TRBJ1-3	TGTGCCAGTAGTAAGCAGAGCTCTGGAAACACCATATATTTT	CASSKQSSGNTIYF
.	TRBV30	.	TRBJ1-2	TGTGCCTGGAGAAGGCAGGCCCCAGTTCACTATGGCTACACCTTC	CAWRRQAPVHYGYTF
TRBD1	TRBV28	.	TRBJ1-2	TGTGCCAGCCGACAGGGGGGTGGCTACACCTTC	CASRQGGGYTF
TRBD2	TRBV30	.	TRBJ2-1	TGTGCCTGGGGTGCCGGGACTAGCGGGAGCCTTTCCTACAATGAGCAGTTCTTC	CAWGAGTSGSLSYNEQFF
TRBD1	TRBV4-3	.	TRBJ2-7	TGCGCCAGCAGCCCCAAACCAGGGGGCGCGGGGGAGCAGTACTTC	CASSPKPGGAGEQYF
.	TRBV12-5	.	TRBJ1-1	TGTGCTAGTGGTTTGTTAGGGGGGGGAGCTTTCTTT	CASGLLGGGAFF
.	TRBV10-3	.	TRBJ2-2	TGTGCCATCGGGGGAACAGCCACGAACACCGGGGAGCTGTTTTTT	CAIGGTATNTGELFF
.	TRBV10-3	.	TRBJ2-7	TGTGCCATCAGTGGGAGCTCCTACGAGCAGTACTTC	CAISGSSYEQYF
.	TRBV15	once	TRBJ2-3	TGTGCCACCAGCGGCAGGGGGGCCCTCCTCACAGATACGCAGTATTTT	CATSGRGALLTDTQYF
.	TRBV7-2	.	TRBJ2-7	TGTGCCAGCAGCTTAGGGCCAGGGACGAACGAGCAGTACTTC	CASSLGPGTNEQYF
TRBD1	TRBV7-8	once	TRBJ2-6	TGTGCCAGCAGCCCCAGGGGGTCCTCTGGGGCCAACGTCCTGACTTTC	CASSPRGSSGANVLTF
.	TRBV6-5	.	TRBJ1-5	TGTGCCAGCTCCGAGAAGGGGGATGGCAATCAGCCCCAGCATTTT	CASSEKGDGNQPQHF
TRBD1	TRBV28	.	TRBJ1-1	TGTGCCAGCTGTAAACAGGGGACGTACACTGAAGCTTTCTTT	CASCKQGTYTEAFF
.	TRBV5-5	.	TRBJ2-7	TGTGCCAGCAGCGTTATGGGGGGCGAGCAGTACTTC	CASSVMGGEQYF
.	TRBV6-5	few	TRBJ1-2	TGTGCCAGCAGTTACTCCCACTCAGGATCTAACTATGGCTACACCTTC	CASSYSHSGSNYGYTF
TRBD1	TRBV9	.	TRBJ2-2	TGTGCCAGCAGCGGACGACAGGGGGCCACCGGGGAGCTGTTTTTT	CASSGRQGATGELFF
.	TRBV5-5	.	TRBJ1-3	TGTGCCAGCAGCTTTTCAACAAGCTCTGGAAACACCATATATTTT	CASSFSTSSGNTIYF
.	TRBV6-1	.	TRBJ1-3	TGTGCCAGCAGGGAGGCACTCAGGTCTGGAAACACCATATATTTT	CASREALRSGNTIYF
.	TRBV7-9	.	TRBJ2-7	TGTGCCAGCAGCTTAGAGGGGGGCGGCTACGAGCAGTACTTC	CASSLEGGGYEQYF
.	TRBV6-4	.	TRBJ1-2	TGTGAAATATTAGGGGACTCCAACTGCCACTTC	CEILGDSNCHF
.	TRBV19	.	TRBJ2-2	TGTGCCAGTAGTTCGGGACCTAACACCGGGGAGCTGTTTTTT	CASSSGPNTGELFF
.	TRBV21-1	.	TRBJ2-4	TGTGCCAGCAGCAAAGTTCTGGCTGATGGGGCCAAAAACATTCAGTACTTC	CASSKVLADGAKNIQYF
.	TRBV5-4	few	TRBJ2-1	TGTGCCAGCAGCGGGGACACCTACAATGAGCAGTTCTTC	CASSGDTYNEQFF
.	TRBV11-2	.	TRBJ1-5	TGTGCCAGCAGCCCGCTGGGACAGCCCCAGCATTTT	CASSPLGQPQHF
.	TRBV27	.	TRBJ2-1	TGTGCCAGCAGTTCAGGGCCACTCTACAATGAGCAGTTCTTC	CASSSGPLYNEQFF
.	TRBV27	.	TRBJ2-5	TGTGCCAGCCGACAGGCCGGGAACCAAGAGACCCAGTACTTC	CASRQAGNQETQYF
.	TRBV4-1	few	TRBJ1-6	TGCGCCAGCAGCCAAGATAGGAGCTTAAATTCACCCCTCCACTTT	CASSQDRSLNSPLHF
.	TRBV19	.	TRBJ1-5	TGTGCCAGTAGTAGGAGGTCAGGATCCAATCAGCCCCAGCATTTT	CASSRRSGSNQPQHF
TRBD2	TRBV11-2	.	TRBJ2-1	TGTGCCAGCAGCTTAGGACTAGCGGGAACTCCCTTATGGAATGAGCAGTTCTTC	CASSLGLAGTPLWNEQFF
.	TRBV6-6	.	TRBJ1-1	TGTGCCAGCAGTTACTCCACTCGCACTGAAGCTTTCTTT	CASSYSTRTEAFF
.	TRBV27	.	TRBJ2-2	TGTGCCAGCAGTTTTGCCTCTAACACCGGGGAGCTGTTTTTT	CASSFASNTGELFF